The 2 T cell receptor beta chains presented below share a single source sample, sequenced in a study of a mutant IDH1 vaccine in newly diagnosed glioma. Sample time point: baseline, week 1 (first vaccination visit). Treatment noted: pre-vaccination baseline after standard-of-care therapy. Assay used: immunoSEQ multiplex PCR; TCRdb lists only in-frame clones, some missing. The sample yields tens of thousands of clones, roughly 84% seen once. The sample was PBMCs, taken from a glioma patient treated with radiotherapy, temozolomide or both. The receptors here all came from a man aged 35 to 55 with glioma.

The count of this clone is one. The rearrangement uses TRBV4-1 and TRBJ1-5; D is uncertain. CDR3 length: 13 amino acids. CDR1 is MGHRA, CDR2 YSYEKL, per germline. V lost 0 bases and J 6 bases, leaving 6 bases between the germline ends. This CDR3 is CASSQEARQPQHF. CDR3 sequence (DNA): TGCGCCAGCAGCCAAGAAGCACGTCAGCCCCAGCATTTT.

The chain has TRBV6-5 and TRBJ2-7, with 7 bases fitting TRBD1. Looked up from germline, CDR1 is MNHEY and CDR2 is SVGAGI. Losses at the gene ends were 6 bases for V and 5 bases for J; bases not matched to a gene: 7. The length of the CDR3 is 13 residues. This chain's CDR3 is CASRRDRADEQYF. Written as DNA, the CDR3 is TGTGCCAGCAGACGAGACAGGGCGGACGAGCAGTACTTC.